This TCR beta chain was sequenced for a study of blood T cell repertoires in COVID-19. Study at large: Specimens from acute and convalescent COVID-19 originated in the United States, Italy and Spain. From T cells, B-cell-depleted T cells, or PBMCs came the material, which was cDNA or gDNA.

Per the study methods: Researchers report that nucleated cell counts were estimated from reference gene primer amplification. Method: immunoSEQ multiplex PCR; TCRdb's copy keeps in-frame clones and lacks some. V and J calls and clone size are as listed in that table; D and trimming were resolved from the DNA. The table lists about 280,000 clones, 86% of them singletons. Material: peripheral blood. The source of this sequence is a woman younger than 45 with active or convalescent COVID-19.

The chain's CDR3 is CASSVGEWGREEPNYGYTF. CDR3 nucleotide sequence: TGTGCCAGCAGCGTAGGTGAATGGGGCAGGGAAGAACCCAACTATGGCTACACCTTC. The chain employs TRBV9 and TRBJ1-2; TRBD1 is a possible D gene (5 bases). Germline V CDR1 and CDR2: SGDLS, YYNGEE. The V gene lost 0 bases and the J gene lost 2 bases, with 23 bases spanning the gap. The CDR3 has 19 amino acids.